This T cell receptor beta chain stems from a study of blood T cells in healthy people across ages. Study results and limitations: Older age went with lower TCR beta diversity per million T cells, in a roughly linear way. Leaving the PBMCs unsorted stopped any conclusive comparison of naive versus antigen-experienced cells.

Sample-barcoded 5' priming and a J-beta primer mix drove a second PCR of about 6 to 12 cycles. Using its own MiXCR run on the 5' RACE reads, TCRdb lists one record per CDR3 protein. The sample lists about 1.6 million distinct CDR3 sequences, about 35% seen once, with about 10% in the top ten. The germline V gene encodes CDR1 SQVTM and CDR2 ANQGSEA. The CDR3 covers 12 residues. With respect to this clonotype: The target antigen is unknown. A much more abundant neighbour one base away suggests this may be a read error.

The TCR originated in a woman aged 30 to 39 in good health. Sequenced sample: blood. The chain couples TRBV29-1 to TRBJ2-5, with a possible D match to TRBD1 (6 bases). This CDR3 reads CSAHSGAGEQDF. The CDR3 coding sequence is TGCAGCGCCCATTCAGGGGCGGGCGAGCAGGACTTC.